Presented here are 18 T cell receptor beta chains from one specimen sequenced in a study of blood T cell repertoires in COVID-19. Clones were read by immunoSEQ multiplex PCR, and TCRdb kept only the in-frame ones, dropping some. The sample has 200,000 to 250,000 clones, more than 80% seen once; the top ten hold roughly 7%. Sequencing was done on a sample of peripheral blood. The origin of the receptors is a woman older than 75 with COVID-19, enrolled during active disease.

The rearrangement joins TRBV5-1 to TRBJ1-1; 7 bases map to TRBD1. Germline V gives CDR1 SGHRS, CDR2 YFSETQ. V dropped 5 bases and J dropped 4; count of bases not matched to a gene: 8. The CDR3 extends over 14 amino acids. CDR3 amino acids: CASRQGVRSTEAFF. For the CDR3, the DNA is TGCGCCAGCAGGCAGGGGGTGAGGAGCACTGAAGCTTTCTTT.

The V call is TRBV12-3 or TRBV12-4, the J call TRBJ2-1; tentative D call: TRBD2 (5 bases). V gave up 7 bases and J gave up 6 bases, with 10 bases separating them. The CDR3 totals 12 residues. The CDR3 loop is CASTRLLNEQFF. CDR3 DNA sequence: TGTGCCAGCACCCGACTACTCAATGAGCAGTTCTTC.

This chain links TRBV4-1 with TRBJ1-5; TRBD1 might be the D (5 bases). The CDR3 loop spans 17 amino acids. Trimming left V 0 bases short and J 4 bases short, with 16 bases between. CDR1 is MGHRA, CDR2 YSYEKL, per germline. The CDR3 region has the DNA TGCGCCAGCAGCCAAGAGGAGAACACAGGTCAGAATCAGCCCCAGCATTTT. Translating gives CASSQEENTGQNQPQHF.

The chain uses TRBV7-9 and TRBJ2-2, with no clear D. V was cut by 4 bases and J by 1 base, with 22 bases left in between. Germline CDR1 reads SEHNR; CDR2 reads FQNEAQ (reference sequence). This CDR3 is 19 amino acids long. DNA for the CDR3: TGTGCCAGCAGCTCGGATAATCTCGCCAGCGCCCTGAACACCGGGGAGCTGTTTTTT. This translates into CASSSDNLASALNTGELFF.

The V and J genes are TRBV27 and TRBJ2-3, with D perhaps matching TRBD1 (6 bases). Deletions cut 11 bases from V and 0 bases from J, with 12 bases between. The CDR3 has 13 amino acids. Germline V gene sequence: CDR1 MNHEY, CDR2 SMNVEV (reference sequence). CDR3 sequence reads: CASRGSSTDTQYF. The CDR3 coding sequence is TGTGCCTCGAGGGGGAGTAGCACAGATACGCAGTATTTT.

V gene TRBV5-6 combines with J gene TRBJ2-5; the match to TRBD2 covers 7 bases. Unmatched junction bases numbered 5, after V lost 7 bases and J lost 2 bases. The CDR3 has 13 residues. CDR1 is SGHDT and CDR2 is YYEEEE in the germline V gene. Here the CDR3 DNA reads TGTGCCAGCGGGGAGGGGCGGCAAGAGACCCAGTACTTC. Protein sequence: CASGEGRQETQYF.

This chain joins TRBV28 and TRBJ2-7; TRBD2 matches at 11 bases. Germline CDR1 is MDHEN and CDR2 is SYDVKM. V shed 7 bases, J shed 5 bases, and the junction held 7 bases outside the gene matches. The CDR3 length is 14 residues. CDR3 residues: CASTLAGGLNEQYF. For the CDR3, the DNA is TGTGCCAGCACCCTAGCGGGGGGACTAAACGAGCAGTACTTC.

The chain carries TRBV6-5 and TRBJ1-1, with D maybe TRBD1 (6 bases). The length of the CDR3 is 15 residues. The germline CDR1 and CDR2 sequences are MNHEY and SVGAGI. Trimming stripped 6 bases from V and 1 base from J, with 15 bases between. In nucleotides, the CDR3 is TGTGCCAGCAGCCCGGACGGGGGGGCGAACACTGAAGCTTTCTTT. Translating gives CASSPDGGANTEAFF.

V usage is TRBV3-1 (or the pseudogene TRBV3-2) and J usage is TRBJ2-7; 11 positions agree with TRBD2. From germline, CDR1 is LGHDT and CDR2 YNNKEL (reference sequence). V gave up 3 bases and J gave up 0 bases; unmatched junction bases: 4. CDR3 length: 16 amino acids. In DNA, the CDR3 is TGTGCCAGCAGCCAGGGACTAGCGGCTTTCTCCTACGAGCAGTACTTC. This encodes CASSQGLAAFSYEQYF.

As DNA, the CDR3 is TGCGCCAGCAGTGAGTTAGGGGCCAACGTCCTGACTTTC. Its protein is CASSELGANVLTF. V is TRBV10-2 and J is TRBJ2-6; D is unclear. The CDR3 consists of 13 residues. The germline V and J ends were trimmed by 1 base and 4 bases, with 2 bases remaining between them. Per the germline V gene, CDR1 is WSHSY and CDR2 is SAAADI.

This rearrangement joins TRBV28 to TRBJ2-2; 9 bases are a match to TRBD1. V lost 3 bases to trimming and J lost 4 bases; unmatched junction nucleotides: 12. CDR1 and CDR2 from the germline V gene are MDHEN and SYDVKM. This CDR3 comprises 18 residues. As DNA, the CDR3 is TGTGCCAGCAGTTTCGGAGCCGCCGGGACAGGGCCCACCGGGGAGCTGTTTTTT. This sequence encodes CASSFGAAGTGPTGELFF.

Written as DNA, the CDR3 is TGTGCCAGCTATAGCACCCAAAATGGTGACACTGAAGCTTTCTTT. Amino acid sequence: CASYSTQNGDTEAFF. V is TRBV7-9 and J is TRBJ1-1; no clear D gene. Germline-derived CDR1 and CDR2 are SEHNR and FQNEAQ (reference sequence). Trimming shortened V by 8 bases and J by 3 bases, and 19 bases separated the two germline ends. This CDR3 is 15 amino acids long.

V is TRBV5-1 and J is TRBJ1-6; 7 positions agree with TRBD1. CDR1 and CDR2 (germline): SGHRS, YFSETQ. Trimming took 3 bases from V and 2 from J; bases not matched to a gene: 5. This CDR3 has 16 amino acids. The CDR3 coding sequence is TGCGCCAGCAGCTCTTACGACAGGGCCTATAATTCACCCCTCCACTTT. It is translated as CASSSYDRAYNSPLHF.

The genes are TRBV24-1 and TRBJ2-7; 7 nucleotides align to TRBD2. Trimming cost V 7 bases and J 5 bases; bases outside gene matches: 13. The CDR3 extends over 15 amino acids. Germline-derived CDR1 and CDR2 are KGHDR and SFDVKD. The CDR3 reads CATSAGWRERDEQYF. CDR3 DNA: TGTGCCACCAGCGCCGGGTGGCGGGAGCGGGACGAGCAGTACTTC.

This CDR3 reads CASSPRDSSTDTQYF. CDR3 nucleotides: TGCGCCAGCAGCCCCCGGGACAGCAGCACAGATACGCAGTATTTT. The chain links TRBV5-1 to TRBJ2-3; 7 nucleotides align to TRBD1. Germline CDR1 SGHRS, CDR2 YFSETQ. With 4 bases clipped from V and 0 bases from J, the junction kept 5 bases outside the gene matches. The length of the CDR3 is 15 residues.

The chain carries TRBV11-2 and TRBJ2-1, with 7 positions matching TRBD2. The CDR3 is 14 residues long. CDR1 is SGHAT and CDR2 is FQNNGV in the germline V gene. Trimming removed 1 base from V and 6 bases from J; junction bases left unmatched: 3. DNA of the CDR3: TGTGCCAGCAGCTTAGGGACTAGACTCAATGAGCAGTTCTTC. Translating gives CASSLGTRLNEQFF.

The chain uses TRBV2 and TRBJ2-1; 9 nucleotides agree with TRBD2. V was clipped by 4 bases and J by 7 bases; unmatched bases: 5. CDR1 and CDR2 from the germline V gene are SNHLY and FYNNEI. This CDR3 is built from 14 residues. The CDR3 region is CASSVGTSSNEQFF. CDR3 nucleotide sequence: TGTGCCAGCAGTGTAGGGACTAGCTCGAATGAGCAGTTCTTC.

V and J are TRBV5-6 and TRBJ1-5; D is unresolved. Trimming removed 1 base at V and 4 bases at J, with 18 bases between. CDR1 SGHDT and CDR2 YYEEEE come from the germline V gene. The CDR3 sequence is 17 residues long. As DNA, the CDR3 is TGTGCCAGCAGCTTGATAACAGCCCCCTACCGAAATCAGCCCCAGCATTTT. Translated: CASSLITAPYRNQPQHF.